Listed here are 19 T cell receptor beta chains from one sample, sequenced in a study of T cell clonality in common variable immunodeficiency. Findings and caveats of the study: Fewer deletions and N-nucleotide insertions were reportedly seen in common variable immunodeficiency TCR beta sequences.

This table comes from immunoSEQ multiplex PCR, and its TCRdb copy is limited to in-frame clones, with some not included. Reported are some 27,000 clones, none seen only once; the ten largest carry approximately 3.1%. For these TCRs, the target antigens are not known. The sequencing input was peripheral blood mononuclear cells. The receptors originated from a human donor with common variable immunodeficiency.

About this clone: The read ends 3 residues before the CDR3 terminus; that terminus is restored from the germline J gene. The chain links TRBV7-8 to TRBJ2-7; D not resolved. This CDR3 comprises 14 residues. Germline CDR1 is SGHVS and CDR2 is FQNEAQ. Between the trimmed V and J ends, which lost 1 base and 6 bases, there was a span of 13 bases. CDR3 residues: CASSLVSSVSEQYF. The DNA read from the CDR3 is TGTGCCAGCAGCTTAGTCTCGAGCGTGAGCGAG. The full variable domain, completed using reference TRBV7-8 and TRBJ2-7, is GAGVSQSPRYKVAKRGQDVALRCDPISGHVSLFWYQQALGQGPEFLTYFQNEAQLDKSGLPSDRFFAERPEGSVSTLKIQRTQQEDSAVYLCASSLVSSVSEQYFGPGTRLTVT.

Concerning this clone: Read sequence stops 3 residues before the CDR3 end, and the germline J gene provides the missing end. V and J are TRBV7-2 and TRBJ2-7, with 9 positions matching TRBD1. The trim removed 2 bases at V and 3 bases at J, leaving 5 bases unmatched. Germline V gene lookup returns CDR1 SGHTA and CDR2 FQGNSA. The CDR3 spans 15 residues. CDR3 sequence: CASSLMGQGLYEQYF. The DNA read from the CDR3 is TGTGCCAGCAGCTTAATGGGACAGGGCCTCTACGAG. The variable domain in full, completed from reference TRBV7-2 and TRBJ2-7, reads GAGVSQSPSNKVTEKGKDVELRCDPISGHTALYWYRQSLGQGLEFLIYFQGNSAPDKSGLPSDRFSAERTGGSVSTLTIQRTQQEDSAVYLCASSLMGQGLYEQYFGPGTRLTVT.

A word on this clone: The read terminates 3 residues before the CDR3 end, so the remaining end is supplied by the germline J gene. The V gene is TRBV7-6, the J gene TRBJ2-7; D is perhaps TRBD2 (6 bases). In germline, CDR1 is SGHVS, CDR2 FNYEAQ. There are 12 residues in the CDR3. Trimming stripped 3 bases from V and 6 bases from J, with 9 bases between. The sequenced part of the CDR3 DNA is TGTGCCAGCAGCTTGGCGGGGATCGAG. Its protein product is CASSLAGIE. The complete CDR3 sequence is CASSLAGIEQYF.

Notes on this clone: From the germline J gene comes the end of the CDR3, since the read stops 3 residues before it. The chain links TRBV18 to TRBJ1-6, with 7 bases that match TRBD1. Trimming cost V 2 bases and J 7 bases; bases outside gene matches: 5. The CDR3 has 15 residues. CDR1 and CDR2 from the germline V gene are KGHSH and LQKENI. The CDR3: CASSPGTVQNSPLHF. CDR3 DNA (partial): TGTGCCAGCTCACCAGGGACAGTTCAAAATTCACCC.

At least ten counts were recorded for this clone. The read halts 3 residues ahead of the CDR3 end, with the missing end drawn from the germline J gene. The rearrangement joins TRBV5-5 to TRBJ1-4; D is uncertain. Germline-derived CDR1 and CDR2 are SGHKS and YYEKEE (reference sequence). The V and J ends lost 4 bases and 3 bases respectively, with 7 bases between them. CDR3 length equals 13 residues. This CDR3 is CASSRVPNEKLFF. The covered CDR3 bases are TGTGCCAGCAGCAGGGTACCTAATGAAAAA.

There are many counts of this clone. The read ends 3 residues shy of where the CDR3 ends; the end is completed using the germline J gene. V is TRBV19 and J is TRBJ1-2; the D gene is possibly TRBD1 (5 bases). Germline CDR1 is LNHDA and CDR2 is SQIVND (reference sequence). The V end was cut by 5 bases, the J end by 0 bases, with 10 bases between. This CDR3 contains 14 residues. CDR3 residues: CASSVTGSNYGYTF. The DNA read from the CDR3 is TGTGCCAGTAGTGTTACAGGTTCTAACTATGGC.

In its sample, this clone was seen a few times. The read halts 3 residues ahead of the CDR3 end, with the missing end drawn from the germline J gene. V usage is TRBV7-9 and J usage is TRBJ2-1, with D unresolved. V was cut by 5 bases and J by 8 bases, with 7 bases left in between. CDR3 length equals 11 residues. Germline-derived CDR1 and CDR2 are SEHNR and FQNEAQ (reference sequence). The covered CDR3 bases are TGTGCCAGCAGCAAGAGCTATGAG. It translates to CASSKSYE. The CDR3 in full is CASSKSYEQFF.

In its sample, this clone was seen many times. The read ends 3 residues early relative to the CDR3; the germline J gene fills the gap. This chain uses TRBV12-3 or TRBV12-4 with TRBJ1-1, with 10 bases identical to TRBD1. The CDR3 runs to 13 residues. The CDR3 here is CASSFGQGVKAFF. The DNA read from the CDR3 is TGTGCCAGCAGTTTCGGACAGGGGGTAAAA.

This clone has only a few counts. The read falls 3 residues short of the CDR3 end, and the missing part is taken from the germline J gene. The chain couples TRBV7-9 to TRBJ2-1; 11 bases map to TRBD2. Germline-derived CDR1 and CDR2 are SEHNR and FQNEAQ (reference sequence). The junction had 2 bases not matched to a gene; V was cut back by 3 bases and J by 4 bases. The CDR3 totals 15 residues. The CDR3 spells CASSFSGGGYNEQFF. The CDR3 bases that were read are TGTGCCAGCAGCTTTAGCGGGGGGGGGTACAATGAG.

This clone has more than one count but fewer than ten. This CDR3 reads CASSQTSGGRETQYF. The CDR3 DNA, read in part, is TGTGCCAGCAGTCAGACTAGCGGGGGTAGAGAGACC. The chain recombines TRBV6-2 or TRBV6-3 with TRBJ2-5, with 12 bases fitting TRBD2. With the read ending 3 residues before the CDR3 end, the germline J gene is used to fill in that end. The V and J ends lost 5 bases and 4 bases, in that order; junction bases with no gene match: 5. This CDR3 has 15 residues. Looked up from germline, CDR1 is MNHEY and CDR2 is SVGEGT.

This clone occurred a few times. Read data end 3 residues before the CDR3 end; the end is taken from the germline J gene. This chain connects TRBV7-6 to TRBJ1-2; D unresolved. The CDR3 contains 14 residues. The germline V gene has CDR1 SGHVS and CDR2 FNYEAQ. Trimming removed 5 bases at V and 4 bases at J, with 14 bases between. This chain's CDR3 is CASSPLSFGYGYTF. The sequenced CDR3 bases are TGTGCCAGCAGCCCATTGAGTTTCGGCTATGGC.

With regard to this clone: The CDR3 end is not reached by the read, which stops 3 residues before it; the germline J gene fills it in. The J gene is TRBJ1-4, the V gene TRBV7-2; TRBD1 matches 9 bases. Germline V lookup: CDR1 SGHTA, CDR2 FQGNSA. CDR3 size: 15 residues. Germline trimming cut 6 bases from V and 8 bases from J; bases unmatched to any gene: 10. This CDR3 reads CASRFTGGQNEKLFF. The part of the CDR3 DNA that was read is TGTGCCAGCAGATTCACAGGGGGCCAGAACGAAAAA.

This clone occurred a few times. Its ends do not fully match the called genes, so a read error is possible. The observed sequence ends 3 residues before the CDR3 terminus, with the missing tail filled in from the germline J gene. At the DNA level, this CDR3 is encoded by other sequences in the same sample as well. The V gene is TRBV7-7, the J gene TRBJ1-1, with D perhaps TRBD1 (5 bases). Germline V CDR1 and CDR2: SSHAT, FNYEAQ (reference sequence). This CDR3 contains 12 residues. The CDR3 spells CASSSNLGGAFF. CDR3 DNA, as far as it was read: TGTGCTAGCAGCTCGAACCTGGGGGGG.

This clone was seen at least ten times. The CDR3 end falls 3 residues outside the read, so it is completed with the germline J gene. The chain recombines TRBV5-4 with TRBJ2-3; D is undetermined. There are 14 residues in the CDR3. CDR1 is SGHNT, CDR2 YYREEE, per germline (reference sequence). V gave up 3 bases and J gave up 1 base, with 9 bases separating them. The DNA read from the CDR3 is TGTGCCAGCAGCTCCGGTTCCCGCACAGATACG. Amino acids: CASSSGSRTDT. The full CDR3 is CASSSGSRTDTQYF.

This clone came up a few times. The CDR3 bases that were read are TGTGCCAGCAGTTACGCAGGGTACGGAAACACC. Its protein is CASSYAGYGNT. The CDR3 reads in full as CASSYAGYGNTIYF. The V call is TRBV6-2 or TRBV6-3, the J call TRBJ1-3; the D gene is possibly TRBD1 (5 bases). Read coverage stops 3 residues before the CDR3 terminus; the germline J gene supplies the remainder. The CDR3 totals 14 residues. V shed 2 bases and J shed 4 bases, with 9 bases lying between them. Germline V gene data show CDR1 as MNHEY and CDR2 as SVGEGT.

This clone was seen repeatedly, ten times or more. The DNA ends 3 residues before the CDR3 does, and the rest of the CDR3 is filled in from the germline J gene. The chain links TRBV18 to TRBJ1-4; D is undetermined. This CDR3 comprises 18 residues. The V and J ends lost 3 bases and 0 bases respectively, with 17 bases between them. CDR1 KGHSH and CDR2 LQKENI come from the germline V gene. The CDR3 bases that were read are TGTGCCAGCTCACCCATACCAAGGGCAAAATCAACTAATGAAAAA. Its protein product is CASSPIPRAKSTNEK. The full-length CDR3 reads as CASSPIPRAKSTNEKLFF.

Concerning this clone itself: The read is 3 residues too short to cover the CDR3 end, so that end is filled in from the germline J gene. The rearrangement uses TRBV20-1 and TRBJ2-1; TRBD2 matches 7 bases. With V trimmed by 1 base and J by 7 bases, 10 bases remained unmatched. The CDR3 has 15 residues. Germline V lookup: CDR1 DFQATT, CDR2 SNEGSKA (reference sequence). The CDR3 reads CSARAGLGIGNEQFF. The CDR3 DNA, read in part, is TGCAGTGCTAGAGCTGGACTAGGTATAGGGAATGAG.

This clone was counted a few times. The sequence runs out 3 residues before the end of the CDR3; the remainder is reconstructed from the germline J gene. The rearrangement links TRBV7-6 to TRBJ2-6, with TRBD1 matching over 7 bases. The CDR3 covers 17 residues. Germline assignment: CDR1 SGHVS and CDR2 FNYEAQ. The trim removed 3 bases at V and 1 base at J, leaving 6 bases unmatched. The CDR3 DNA, read in part, is TGTGCCAGCAGCTTGACAGGGTGGATTTCTGGGGCCAACGTC. It specifies CASSLTGWISGANV. In full, the CDR3 is CASSLTGWISGANVLTF.

There are a few counts of this clone. The missing CDR3 end, 3 residues past where the read stops, is filled in from the germline J gene. The J gene is TRBJ2-2, the V gene TRBV7-3; no clear D. The CDR3 loop spans 13 amino acids. Germline CDR1 SGHTA, CDR2 FQGTGA. The V end lost 5 bases, the J end lost 4 bases, and 8 bases lay between the germline ends. CDR3: CASSPLSTGELFF. The covered CDR3 bases are TGTGCCAGCAGCCCCCTTTCCACCGGGGAG.